This T cell receptor (beta chain) was recorded in a study of T-cell reconstitution after alpha-beta-depleted transplantation in children. This clonotype has a count of ten or more. Unique molecular identifiers tagged the TCRbeta library. One entry per CDR3 protein results from TCRdb running MiXCR on the PCR reads. The top ten clones hold 3.8% of a sample with about 370,000 distinct CDR3 sequences, roughly 22% of them seen once. The sample consisted of PBMCs from the stem cell graft donor, taken from the stem cell graft. The TCR sequence derives from a human donor who donated a stem cell graft to a child with acute myeloid leukemia.

CDR3 DNA: TGCAGCGTTGAATACACAGGGGATACGCAGTATTTT. Residues: CSVEYTGDTQYF. The V call is TRBV29-1, the J call TRBJ2-3, with a tentative D call TRBD1 (6 bases). CDR3 length equals 12 residues. Germline CDR1 is SQVTM and CDR2 is ANQGSEA. V dropped 2 bases and J dropped 6 bases, with 9 bases sitting between them.